These 20 T cell receptor beta chains came from one sample sequenced in a study of regulatory T cells in long-lasting Graves disease. Stated time point: newly diagnosed GD, antithyroid drugs for less than 3 months. RNA extracted from PBMCs served as the sequencing template. According to the study, TCR beta libraries were built with iRepertoire HTBI primers and CDR3-region Arm-PCR. TCRdb used MiXCR to reprocess the multiplex PCR reads, holding one entry per CDR3 protein. The repertoire holds more than 300,000 distinct CDR3 sequences, with about an eighth as singletons. This same sample was also part of a study on T cells in Graves' hyperthyroidism and ophthalmopathy.

The sample consisted of peripheral blood mononuclear cells (PBMCs), taken at new diagnosis, from a patient treated with antithyroid drugs. The receptors shown here come from a woman aged 18-29 years with Graves disease.

This chain links TRBV4-2 with TRBJ1-1, with TRBD1 matching over 11 bases. V shed 0 bases, J shed 3 bases, and the junction held 9 bases outside the gene matches. CDR1 is LGHNA and CDR2 is YNFKEQ in the germline V gene. The CDR3 extends over 18 amino acids. CDR3 amino acids: CASSQDVRRDRGDTEAFF. The DNA of the CDR3 is TGTGCCAGCAGCCAAGATGTACGGCGGGACAGGGGGGACACTGAAGCTTTCTTT.

Many counts were recorded for this clonotype. J is TRBJ1-1 and V is TRBV3-1; D not certain. The ends were cut back, 1 base at V and 0 bases at J, with 9 bases in the middle. Germline CDR1 is LGHDT and CDR2 is YNNKEL (reference sequence). This CDR3 is 15 amino acids long. The CDR3 loop reads CASSQVSLMNTEAFF. The CDR3 DNA reads TGTGCCAGCAGCCAAGTGAGCCTGATGAACACTGAAGCTTTCTTT.

This clonotype came up a few times. The CDR3 DNA reads TGTGCCAGCAACAGGGTCGGTCCGGGAGGAGGAAAAGATACGCAGTATTTT. It translates to CASNRVGPGGGKDTQYF. This chain links TRBV7-2 with TRBJ2-3, with D possibly being TRBD2 (7 bases). Germline assignment: CDR1 SGHTA and CDR2 FQGNSA. Trimming took off 7 bases at V and 5 bases at J, with 25 bases between the two ends. The CDR3 runs to 17 residues.

This clonotype has a count of ten or more. The V call is TRBV28, the J call TRBJ2-7; TRBD1 aligns across 9 bases. CDR3 length: 15 amino acids. The germline gives CDR1 MDHEN, CDR2 SYDVKM. Unmatched junction bases numbered 7, after V lost 3 bases and J lost 4 bases. Here the CDR3 reads CASSLWGQGGYEQYF. CDR3 nucleotides: TGTGCCAGCAGTTTGTGGGGACAGGGCGGGTACGAGCAGTACTTC.

This clonotype was detected many times. The chain recombines TRBV28 with TRBJ1-1; unclear D gene. In germline, CDR1 is MDHEN, CDR2 SYDVKM. The ends were cut back, 2 bases at V and 1 base at J, with 8 bases in the middle. The CDR3 totals 14 residues. This CDR3 is CASSLPGRNTEAFF. Here the CDR3 DNA reads TGTGCCAGCAGTTTACCAGGCAGGAACACTGAAGCTTTCTTT.

At least ten counts were recorded for this clonotype. The V and J genes are TRBV20-1 and TRBJ1-1; D call uncertain. CDR1 is DFQATT, CDR2 SNEGSKA, per germline (reference sequence). The CDR3 contains 12 residues. V shed 3 bases and J shed 1 base, with 6 bases lying between them. This CDR3 reads CSASQANTEAFF. The CDR3 DNA sequence: TGCAGTGCTAGCCAGGCGAACACTGAAGCTTTCTTT.

This clonotype has ten or more counts. The chain has TRBV7-2 and TRBJ1-2; no clear D gene. The germline gives CDR1 SGHTA, CDR2 FQGNSA. Trimming stripped 5 bases from V and 1 base from J, with 8 bases between. The CDR3 is 13 residues long. DNA for the CDR3: TGTGCCAGCAGCGACTTCGATAACTATGGCTACACCTTC. Translating gives CASSDFDNYGYTF. Filled out from reference TRBV7-2 and TRBJ1-2, the complete variable domain reads GAGVSQSPSNKVTEKGKDVELRCDPISGHTALYWYRQSLGQGLEFLIYFQGNSAPDKSGLPSDRFSAERTGGSVSTLTIQRTQQEDSAVYLCASSDFDNYGYTFGSGTRLTVV.

This clonotype was seen at least ten times. The J gene is TRBJ1-1, the V gene TRBV15, with D perhaps matching TRBD1 (5 bases). The V and J ends lost 0 bases and 2 bases respectively, with 10 bases between them. The germline gives CDR1 LNHNV, CDR2 YYDKDF (reference sequence). CDR3 length equals 15 residues. In DNA, the CDR3 is TGTGCCACCAGCAGAGATCAGGGCAGAAACACTGAAGCTTTCTTT. Amino acid sequence: CATSRDQGRNTEAFF.

This clonotype was counted at least ten times. V gene TRBV4-1 combines with J gene TRBJ1-4; TRBD1 is a possible D gene (6 bases). V was trimmed by 5 bases and J by 7 bases, leaving 14 bases between them. CDR1 MGHRA and CDR2 YSYEKL come from the germline V gene. The CDR3 has 14 residues. In DNA form, the CDR3 reads TGCGCCAGCAGCACAGGGAATGTGGGTGAAAAACTGTTTTTT. Translated: CASSTGNVGEKLFF.

This clonotype showed up many times. The chain links TRBV28 to TRBJ2-3, with TRBD2 as a possible D gene (6 bases). The CDR3 has 17 residues. Germline assignment: CDR1 MDHEN and CDR2 SYDVKM. Trimming cost V 8 bases and J 1 base, with 22 bases left between them. The CDR3 loop is CASWGLYDVSGTDTQYF. CDR3 in DNA: TGTGCCAGCTGGGGACTCTACGACGTGTCGGGCACAGATACGCAGTATTTT.

This clonotype has a count of ten or more. The chain couples TRBV19 to TRBJ2-7, with 11 bases lining up with TRBD2. CDR3 length equals 15 residues. J gave up 2 bases and V 6 bases, and 6 bases lay outside the gene matches. CDR1 and CDR2 from the germline V gene are LNHDA and SQIVND (reference sequence). The CDR3 bases are TGTGCCAGTAGCCCGGGACTAGCGGCCACCTACGAGCAGTACGTC. Its translation is CASSPGLAATYEQYV.

This clonotype was detected ten times or more. The chain employs TRBV7-2 and TRBJ2-3, with D perhaps assigned TRBD1 or TRBD2 (6 bases each). The CDR3 has 15 amino acids. V was shortened by 5 bases and J by 6 bases, with 18 bases between the two germline ends. Germline CDR1 reads SGHTA; CDR2 reads FQGNSA. The CDR3 coding sequence is TGTGCCAGCAGCGATCTCCAGAGGGGGGCCGATACGCAGTATTTT. This codes for CASSDLQRGADTQYF.

This clonotype was seen a handful of times. It may be a read error: a sequence one base away is much more abundant. The V call is TRBV29-1, the J call TRBJ2-4, with D possibly matching TRBD2 (6 bases). The germline gives CDR1 SQVTM, CDR2 ANQGSEA. Trimming left V 2 bases short and J 13 bases short, with 18 bases between. There are 13 residues in the CDR3. The CDR3 region is CSVESGVRDEQYF. The CDR3 DNA reads TGCAGCGTTGAATCGGGGGTGAGGGATGAGCAGTACTTC.

The chain's CDR3 is CSARVSGRASNEQFF. CDR3 bases: TGCAGTGCTAGAGTTTCGGGACGGGCCTCCAATGAGCAGTTCTTC. The J gene is TRBJ2-1, the V gene TRBV20-1; either TRBD1 or TRBD2 may supply D (5 bases each). Germline assignment: CDR1 DFQATT and CDR2 SNEGSKA (reference sequence). The CDR3 loop spans 15 amino acids. V lost 1 base and J 6 bases, leaving 16 bases between the germline ends.

The V gene is TRBV28, the J gene TRBJ1-5, with 7 bases matching TRBD1. V gave up 6 bases and J gave up 3 bases; unmatched junction bases: 8. The germline gives CDR1 MDHEN, CDR2 SYDVKM. The CDR3 consists of 15 residues. CDR3 nucleotides: TGTGCCAGCAGGGGAGGGGGCGTGAACAATCAGCCCCAGCATTTT. It is translated as CASRGGGVNNQPQHF.

In this sample, this clonotype turned up many times. The chain combines TRBV3-1 with TRBJ1-2, with a weak D call TRBD1 (5 bases). This CDR3 has 15 amino acids. Trimming shortened V by 3 bases and J by 0 bases, and 11 bases separated the two germline ends. Germline CDR1 is LGHDT and CDR2 is YNNKEL (reference sequence). CDR3 DNA sequence: TGTGCCAGCAGCCAGCGGGGCGATGCTAACTATGGCTACACCTTC. The encoded protein is CASSQRGDANYGYTF.

The chain joins TRBV29-1 to TRBJ1-1; weak D call: TRBD1 (5 bases). V shed 3 bases and J shed 10 bases, with 12 bases lying between them. Germline V gene data show CDR1 as SQVTM and CDR2 as ANQGSEA. The CDR3 length is 11 residues. As DNA, the CDR3 is TGCAGCGTTGAGTGGGGGTATGGAGCTTTCTTT. Protein: CSVEWGYGAFF.

This clonotype was found a few times. This rearrangement joins TRBV28 to TRBJ1-1; D gene uncertain. The V end was cut by 4 bases, the J end by 1 base, with 7 bases between. Per germline, CDR1 MDHEN and CDR2 SYDVKM. The CDR3 consists of 13 residues. The CDR3 protein is CASSSLSNTEAFF. CDR3 nucleotides: TGTGCCAGCAGTTCCCTATCGAACACTGAAGCTTTCTTT. Combining the CDR3 with reference TRBV28 and TRBJ1-1 gives the whole variable domain DVKVTQSSRYLVKRTGEKVFLECVQDMDHENMFWYRQDPGLGLRLIYFSYDVKMKEKGDIPEGYSVSREKKERFSLILESASTNQTSMYLCASSSLSNTEAFFGQGTRLTVV.

For this clonotype: Mismatch with germline at one junction end may stem from a read error. The chain links TRBV10-3 to TRBJ2-7; D is perhaps TRBD2 (6 bases). From germline, CDR1 is ENHRY and CDR2 SYGVKD. This CDR3 comprises 13 residues. CDR3 in amino acids: CTMRRESSYEQYF. The CDR3 DNA reads TGTACCATGAGGAGGGAATCGAGCTACGAGCAGTACTTC.

This chain uses TRBV2 with TRBJ2-2; D perhaps matches TRBD2 (5 bases). Germline V gives CDR1 SNHLY, CDR2 FYNNEI. The V end was cut by 8 bases, the J end by 5 bases, with 18 bases between. The CDR3 sequence is 15 residues long. This CDR3 reads CASELGRPPTGELFF. Here the CDR3 DNA reads TGTGCCAGCGAACTAGGACGGCCTCCGACCGGGGAGCTGTTTTTT.